A selection of T cell receptor beta chains follows, all from one sample in a study of control samples from healthy donors and cancer patients. Profiling relied on immunoSEQ multiplex PCR, and the TCRdb table lists in-frame clones only, not all of them. The data hold tens of thousands of clones, with over 85% observed a single time. Input material: PBMCs. The source of these receptors is a woman aged 55 to 70 with head and neck cancer. The CDR3 runs from the conserved cysteine through the conserved F or W. The order of the fields is J gene, V gene, clone size, CDR3 length, D gene, CDR3 DNA, CDR3 protein. A D gene is named only where the DNA matches it firmly. Clone size is given for some rows only: seen once, a few or many times, or a class if the clone is expanded.

TRBJ2-7,TRBV29-1,.,12,TRBD1,TGCAGCGCGCAACAGGGGGCGCGGGAGCAGTACTTC,CSAQQGAREQYF
TRBJ2-2,TRBV4-3,.,14,.,TGCGCCAGCAGCCAAGGAGGGGGAACCGGGGAGCTGTTTTTT,CASSQGGGTGELFF
TRBJ1-4,TRBV9,few,15,TRBD1,TGTGCCAGCAGCAAGGGACAGGATATCGATGAAAAACTGTTTTTT,CASSKGQDIDEKLFF
TRBJ2-3,TRBV9,few,14,TRBD2,TGTGCCAGCAGCCGGAGCGGGATTTCAGATACGCAGTATTTT,CASSRSGISDTQYF
TRBJ1-2,TRBV10-3,.,14,.,TGTGCCATCAGTGAGTCTCCGGAAAACTATGGCTACACCTTC,CAISESPENYGYTF
TRBJ1-2,TRBV6-5,.,16,TRBD1,TGTGCCAGCAGATACAGGGGAGGGGGAGCTAACTATGGCTACACCTTC,CASRYRGGGANYGYTF
TRBJ2-2,TRBV29-1,.,12,.,TGCAGCGTAGTGACAGGCACCGGGGAGCTGTTTTTT,CSVVTGTGELFF
TRBJ2-1,TRBV7-9,.,19,TRBD2,TGTGCCAGCAGCTCTTCCGGGGTAGCGGGAGCCAGACCCTACAATGAGCAGTTCTTC,CASSSSGVAGARPYNEQFF
TRBJ2-1,TRBV6-2/TRBV6-3,.,16,TRBD2,TGTGCCAGCAGTTACTCTGGACTAGCGGGAGAATCTGAGCAGTTCTTC,CASSYSGLAGESEQFF
TRBJ2-7,TRBV27,.,15,.,TGTGCCAGCACCTCCTCAGCCCCCGGAAGCTACGAGCAGTACTTC,CASTSSAPGSYEQYF
TRBJ2-5,TRBV30,.,13,TRBD2,TGTGCCTGGAGTGTAGGTACGGGAGGGGTCTTGTACTTC,CAWSVGTGGVLYF
TRBJ2-7,TRBV5-1,once,14,TRBD2,TGCGCCAGCAGCTATAATAGCGGGAAAGGTGAGCAGTACTTC,CASSYNSGKGEQYF